This TCR beta chain emerged from a study of blood T cell repertoires in COVID-19. There are a few counts of this clone. CDR1 is MGHRA, CDR2 YSYEKL, per germline. This CDR3 is built from 18 residues. Trimming took 0 bases from V and 4 from J; bases not matched to a gene: 11. Repertoires were generated with immunoSEQ multiplex PCR, while TCRdb's copy carries only in-frame clones and drops some. The sample includes fewer than 450,000 clones, about 87% of them seen just once. V usage is TRBV4-1 and J usage is TRBJ1-5; 8 nucleotides match TRBD1. The origin of this receptor is a woman aged 45-65 years with COVID-19, enrolled during active disease. The sequencing sample was made of peripheral blood. The DNA for the CDR3 is TGCGCCAGCAGCCAAGATACAGGGGGAGAGGTAGAAAATCAGCCCCAGCATTTT. Residues: CASSQDTGGEVENQPQHF.